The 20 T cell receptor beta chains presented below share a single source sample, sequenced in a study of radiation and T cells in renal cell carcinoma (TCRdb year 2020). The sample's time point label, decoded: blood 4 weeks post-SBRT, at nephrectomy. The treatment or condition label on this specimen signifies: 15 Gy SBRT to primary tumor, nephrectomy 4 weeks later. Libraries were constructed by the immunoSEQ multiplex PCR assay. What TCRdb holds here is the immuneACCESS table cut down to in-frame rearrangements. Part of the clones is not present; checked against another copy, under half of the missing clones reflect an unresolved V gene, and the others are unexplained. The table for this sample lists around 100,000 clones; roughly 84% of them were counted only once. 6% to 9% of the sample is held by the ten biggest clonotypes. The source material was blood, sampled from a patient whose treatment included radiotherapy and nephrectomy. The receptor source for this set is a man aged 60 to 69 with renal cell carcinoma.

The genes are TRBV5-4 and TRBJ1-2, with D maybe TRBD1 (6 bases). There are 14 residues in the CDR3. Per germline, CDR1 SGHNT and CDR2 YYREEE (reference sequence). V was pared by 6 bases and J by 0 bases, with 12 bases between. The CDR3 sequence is CASKGGGPNYGYTF. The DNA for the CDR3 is TGTGCCAGCAAGGGGGGAGGCCCTAACTATGGCTACACCTTC. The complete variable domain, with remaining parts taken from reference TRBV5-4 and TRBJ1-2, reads ETGVTQSPTHLIKTRGQQVTLRCSSQSGHNTVSWYQQALGQGPQFIFQYYREEENGRGNFPPRFSGLQFPNYSSELNVNALELDDSALYLCASKGGGPNYGYTFGSGTRLTVV.

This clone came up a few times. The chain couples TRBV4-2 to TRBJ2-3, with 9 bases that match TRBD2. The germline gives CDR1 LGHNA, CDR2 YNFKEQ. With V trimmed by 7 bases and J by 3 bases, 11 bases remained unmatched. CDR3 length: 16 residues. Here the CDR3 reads CASMKEIAGVTDTQYF. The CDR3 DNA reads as TGTGCCAGCATGAAAGAAATAGCGGGAGTAACAGATACGCAGTATTTT.

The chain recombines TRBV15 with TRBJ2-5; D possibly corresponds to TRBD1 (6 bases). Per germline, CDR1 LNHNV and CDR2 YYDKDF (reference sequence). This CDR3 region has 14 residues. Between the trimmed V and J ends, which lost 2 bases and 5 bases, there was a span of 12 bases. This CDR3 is CATSRQTGQETQYF. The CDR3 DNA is TGTGCCACCAGCAGACAGACAGGTCAGGAGACCCAGTACTTC. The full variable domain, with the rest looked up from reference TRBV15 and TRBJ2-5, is DAMVIQNPRYQVTQFGKPVTLSCSQTLNHNVMYWYQQKSSQAPKLLFHYYDKDFNNEADTPDNFQSRRPNTSFCFLDIRSPGLGDTAMYLCATSRQTGQETQYFGPGTRLLVL.

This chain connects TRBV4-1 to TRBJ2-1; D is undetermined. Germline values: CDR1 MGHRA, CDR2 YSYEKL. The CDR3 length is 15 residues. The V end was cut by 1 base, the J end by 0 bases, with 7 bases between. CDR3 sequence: CASSQVRVSYNEQFF. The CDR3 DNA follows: TGCGCCAGCAGCCAAGTCCGGGTCTCCTACAATGAGCAGTTCTTC.

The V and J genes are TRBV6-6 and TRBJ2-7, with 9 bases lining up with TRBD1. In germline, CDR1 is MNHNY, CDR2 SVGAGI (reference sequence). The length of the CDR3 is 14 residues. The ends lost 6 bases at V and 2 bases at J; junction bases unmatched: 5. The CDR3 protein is CASRQGQGPYEQYF. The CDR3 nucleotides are TGTGCCAGCAGACAGGGACAGGGACCCTACGAGCAGTACTTC.

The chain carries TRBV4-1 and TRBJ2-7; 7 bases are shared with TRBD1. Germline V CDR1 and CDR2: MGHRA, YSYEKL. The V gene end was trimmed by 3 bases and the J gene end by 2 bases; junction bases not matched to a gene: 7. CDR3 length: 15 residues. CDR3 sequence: CASSQTMGQTYEQYF. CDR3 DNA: TGCGCCAGCAGCCAGACAATGGGACAGACCTACGAGCAGTACTTC.

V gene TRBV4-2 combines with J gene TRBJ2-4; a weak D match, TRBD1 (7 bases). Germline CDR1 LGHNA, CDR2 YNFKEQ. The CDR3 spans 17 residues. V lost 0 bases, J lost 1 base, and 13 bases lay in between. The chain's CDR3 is CASSQEEGASAKNIQYF. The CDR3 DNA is TGTGCCAGCAGCCAAGAGGAGGGGGCCTCGGCCAAAAACATTCAGTACTTC.

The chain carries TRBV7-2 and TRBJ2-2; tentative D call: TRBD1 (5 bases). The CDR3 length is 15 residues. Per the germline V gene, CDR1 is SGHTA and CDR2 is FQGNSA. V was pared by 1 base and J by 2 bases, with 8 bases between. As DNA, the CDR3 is TGTGCCAGCAGCTTAGAGCAGGGTAACACCGGGGAGCTGTTTTTT. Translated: CASSLEQGNTGELFF.

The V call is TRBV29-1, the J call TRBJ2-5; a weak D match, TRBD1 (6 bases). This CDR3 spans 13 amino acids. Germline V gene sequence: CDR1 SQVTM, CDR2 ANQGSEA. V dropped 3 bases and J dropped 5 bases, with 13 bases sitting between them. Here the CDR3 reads CSVELVGHETQYF. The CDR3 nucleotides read TGCAGCGTTGAGTTGGTGGGACACGAGACCCAGTACTTC.

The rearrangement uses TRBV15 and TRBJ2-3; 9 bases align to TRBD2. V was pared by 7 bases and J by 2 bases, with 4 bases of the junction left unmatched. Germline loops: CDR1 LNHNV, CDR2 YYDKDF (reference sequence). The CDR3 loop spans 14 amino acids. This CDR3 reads CATNAGGNTDTQYF. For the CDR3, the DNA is TGTGCCACCAACGCGGGGGGGAACACAGATACGCAGTATTTT.

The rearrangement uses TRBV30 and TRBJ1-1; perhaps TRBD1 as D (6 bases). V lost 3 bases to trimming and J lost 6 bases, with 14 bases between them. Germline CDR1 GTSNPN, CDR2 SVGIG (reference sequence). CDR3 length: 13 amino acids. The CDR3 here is CAWRAWEGAEAFF. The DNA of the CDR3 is TGTGCCTGGAGGGCCTGGGAGGGGGCTGAAGCTTTCTTT.

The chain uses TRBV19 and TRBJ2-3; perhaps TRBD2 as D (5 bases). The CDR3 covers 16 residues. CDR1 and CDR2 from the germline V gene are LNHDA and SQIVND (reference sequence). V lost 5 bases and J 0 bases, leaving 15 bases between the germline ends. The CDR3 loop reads CASSSFSEPSTDTQYF. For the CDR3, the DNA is TGTGCCAGTAGTTCTTTTAGCGAACCTAGCACAGATACGCAGTATTTT.

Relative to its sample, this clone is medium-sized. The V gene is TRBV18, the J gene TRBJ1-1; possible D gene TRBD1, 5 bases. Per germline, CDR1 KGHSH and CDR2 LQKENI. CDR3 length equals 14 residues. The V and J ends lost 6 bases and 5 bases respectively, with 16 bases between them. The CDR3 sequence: CASSPSAGKTEAFF. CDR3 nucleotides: TGTGCCAGCTCGCCTTCCGCAGGGAAGACTGAAGCTTTCTTT. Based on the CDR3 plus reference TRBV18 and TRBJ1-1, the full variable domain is NAGVMQNPRHLVRRRGQEARLRCSPMKGHSHVYWYRQLPEEGLKFMVYLQKENIIDESGMPKERFSAEFPKEGPSILRIQQVVRGDSAAYFCASSPSAGKTEAFFGQGTRLTVV.

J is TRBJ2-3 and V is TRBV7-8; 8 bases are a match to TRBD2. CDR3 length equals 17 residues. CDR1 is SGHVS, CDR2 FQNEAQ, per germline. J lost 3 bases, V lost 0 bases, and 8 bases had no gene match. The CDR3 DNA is TGTGCCAGCAGCTTAGCGTACGCGGGAGGTCGTACAGATACGCAGTATTTT. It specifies CASSLAYAGGRTDTQYF.

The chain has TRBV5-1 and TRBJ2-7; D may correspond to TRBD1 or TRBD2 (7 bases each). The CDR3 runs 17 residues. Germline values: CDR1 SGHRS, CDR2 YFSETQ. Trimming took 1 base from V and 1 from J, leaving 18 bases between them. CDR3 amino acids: CASSLRGGQLNSYEQYF. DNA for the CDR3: TGCGCCAGCAGCTTGAGGGGGGGACAGCTGAATTCCTACGAGCAGTACTTC. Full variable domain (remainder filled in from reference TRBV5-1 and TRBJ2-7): KAGVTQTPRYLIKTRGQQVTLSCSPISGHRSVSWYQQTPGQGLQFLFEYFSETQRNKGNFPGRFSGRQFSNSRSEMNVSTLELGDSALYLCASSLRGGQLNSYEQYFGPGTRLTVT.

The CDR3 is CASSKEASGRAVTGELFF. The CDR3 nucleotides are TGTGCCAGCAGCAAAGAGGCTAGCGGGAGGGCAGTTACCGGGGAGCTGTTTTTT. V usage is TRBV21-1 and J usage is TRBJ2-2; the table gives TRBD2 as D, unverified against the DNA. TRBV21-1 is a listed pseudogene. This CDR3 comprises 18 residues.

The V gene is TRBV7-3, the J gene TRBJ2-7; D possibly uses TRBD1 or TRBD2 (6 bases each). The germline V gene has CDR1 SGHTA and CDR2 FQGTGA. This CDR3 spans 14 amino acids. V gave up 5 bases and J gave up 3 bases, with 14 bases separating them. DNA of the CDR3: TGTGCCAGCAGCCCTGACGGGGGACACTACGAGCAGTACTTC. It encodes CASSPDGGHYEQYF.

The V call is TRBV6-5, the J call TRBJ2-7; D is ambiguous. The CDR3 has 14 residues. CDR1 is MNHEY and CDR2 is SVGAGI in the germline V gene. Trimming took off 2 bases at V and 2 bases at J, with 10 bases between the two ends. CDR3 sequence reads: CASSYEPITYEQYF. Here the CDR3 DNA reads TGTGCCAGCAGTTACGAGCCCATCACCTACGAGCAGTACTTC.

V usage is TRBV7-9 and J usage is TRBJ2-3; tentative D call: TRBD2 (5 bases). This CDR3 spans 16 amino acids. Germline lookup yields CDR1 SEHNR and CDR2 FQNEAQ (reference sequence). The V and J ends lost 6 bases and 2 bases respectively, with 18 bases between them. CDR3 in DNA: TGTGCCAGCAGTTCTTACCAGAGGGCGGACACAGATACGCAGTATTTT. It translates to CASSSYQRADTDTQYF.

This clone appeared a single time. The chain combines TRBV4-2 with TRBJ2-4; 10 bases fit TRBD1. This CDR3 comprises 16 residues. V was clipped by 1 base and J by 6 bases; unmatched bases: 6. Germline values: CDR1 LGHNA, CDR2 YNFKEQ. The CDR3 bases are TGTGCCAGCAGCCAAGCAGCGGGACAGGGGATAAACATTCAGTACTTC. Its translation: CASSQAAGQGINIQYF.